This is a list of T cell receptor beta chains from one sample in a study of T cell clonotyping in hematopoietic cell transplantation. This table comes from immunoSEQ multiplex PCR, and its TCRdb copy is limited to in-frame clones, with some not included. Of some 10,000 clones in the sample, about half are singletons; the top ten hold 8.5% to 9%. The specimen was PBMCs, collected 30 days after allogeneic stem cell transplant. Every receptor here comes from a male patient in his 50s who had an allogeneic stem cell transplant from an unrelated donor, so the T cells may come from the graft donor. Some clones in this sample may be carry-over from other donors' samples. CDR3s leave out the opening cysteine and the closing phenylalanine or tryptophan. The order of the fields is D gene, J gene, V gene, CDR3 protein. The D gene is left open where the match is weak.

NA | TRBJ2-1 | TRBV9 | ASSVGGGQYNEQF
NA | TRBJ1-2 | TRBV5-6 | ASSFGVSGYT
NA | TRBJ1-5 | TRBV19 | ASKFLGREDQPQH
TRBD2 | TRBJ2-5 | TRBV28 | ASSLFTGGETQY
TRBD2 | TRBJ2-6 | TRBV30 | AWSVGLAGVWF
TRBD1 | TRBJ1-2 | TRBV10-2 | ASSDNKGTANYGYT
TRBD1 | TRBJ1-1 | TRBV29-1 | SGGQGRTEAF
NA | TRBJ2-1 | TRBV2 | ASSDGYEQF
NA | TRBJ2-3 | TRBV29-1 | SVDFWAGITDTQY
NA | TRBJ1-5 | TRBV5-1 | ASSLGGGNQPQH
NA | TRBJ2-7 | TRBV7-2 | ASSLNRQSYEQY
NA | TRBJ2-3 | TRBV25-1 | ASSEAGREADTQY
NA | TRBJ2-7 | TRBV7-2 | ASSLWPYGPYEQY
TRBD2 | TRBJ2-7 | TRBV7-6 | ASSPRTSGNEQY
NA | TRBJ2-3 | TRBV2 | ASSANTKVDTQY
TRBD1 | TRBJ1-6 | TRBV29-1 | GVEKGTGPH
NA | TRBJ2-3 | TRBV4-1 | ASSHYGRGTDTQY
NA | TRBJ1-4 | TRBV7-2 | ASSHPRRANEKLF
TRBD2 | TRBJ2-7 | TRBV29-1 | SVSTSGAYEQY
NA | TRBJ1-2 | TRBV30 | ASYRNGYT
NA | TRBJ1-2 | TRBV29-1 | SVAVGGAGYT
NA | TRBJ1-1 | TRBV6-6 | ASSQGYGAF
NA | TRBJ1-2 | TRBV5-1 | ASSLRDGNYGYT
NA | TRBJ1-3 | TRBV2 | ASSVSGNTIY
NA | TRBJ2-7 | TRBV5-6 | ASSLARAPLYEQY
NA | TRBJ2-1 | TRBV5-1 | ASTKDYNEQF
NA | TRBJ1-1 | TRBV14 | ASSGGGALNTEAF
NA | TRBJ2-5 | TRBV7-9 | ASSLGRLQETQY
TRBD1 | TRBJ1-5 | TRBV28 | ASRTGRNQPQH
NA | TRBJ2-3 | TRBV27 | ASSWQASTDTQY
NA | TRBJ2-2 | TRBV28 | ASSLYSTGELF
TRBD2 | TRBJ2-3 | TRBV7-3 | ASSSNSGGAGDTQY
NA | TRBJ2-7 | TRBV2 | ASSLSGSAGYDEQY
NA | TRBJ1-2 | TRBV29-1 | SVEGFGYT
NA | TRBJ1-6 | TRBV29-1 | SVSRGYNSPLH
NA | TRBJ1-2 | TRBV7-2 | ASSRGGGYGYT
NA | TRBJ1-2 | TRBV27 | ASSLLDQKDGYT
NA | TRBJ1-2 | TRBV2 | ASSRSQDENGYT
TRBD1 | TRBJ2-2 | TRBV7-2 | ASSLVPTRDRGNGELF
NA | TRBJ1-1 | TRBV6-5 | ASLRALGNTEAF
NA | TRBJ1-2 | TRBV6-5 | ASSYGGEGYT
TRBD2 | TRBJ2-5 | TRBV11-2 | ASSLLAGGPETQY
NA | TRBJ2-7 | TRBV9 | ASSVGQGWEQY
TRBD1 | TRBJ2-7 | TRBV29-1 | SVDRQGSYEQY
NA | TRBJ1-4 | TRBV2 | ASSEGGPTNEKLF
NA | TRBJ2-5 | TRBV19 | ASSPGHSIPY
NA | TRBJ2-7 | TRBV6-1 | ASSEALGDLYEQY